Sequencing of this T cell receptor (beta chain) was carried out in a study of T cells in Graves' hyperthyroidism and ophthalmopathy (dated by TCRdb to between 2018 and 2020). Regarding the complete study: Peripheral blood samples were taken at initial diagnosis, before any treatment was given. TCR V-J signatures able to tell the groups apart were searched for in a discovery cohort of 100 patients, of whom fewer than 45 had Graves' ophthalmopathy and about 55 had stable Graves' hyperthyroidism. Prospective prediction of ophthalmopathy was tested in an independent validation cohort of approximately 18 hyperthyroidism patients and around 16 patients who later progressed to ophthalmopathy. The approximately 100 discovery patients were divided at random into training and test sets in a 7:3 ratio. In addition, the study compared T-cell repertoires in thyroid tissue and in blood from about 6 Graves' hyperthyroidism patients. After blood sampling, hyperthyroidism patients were treated with methimazole at a starting dose of 30 mg daily, and ophthalmopathy patients were treated with high-dose intravenous methylprednisolone. The paper describes TCR Vbeta CDR3 sequencing of about 140 peripheral blood samples, made up of 43 ophthalmopathy patients, around 78 hyperthyroidism patients and 17 progressor patients. Study-wide findings and limitations: During validation, the model predicted progression to ophthalmopathy a median of approximately six months ahead of onset, with 60% to 71% sensitivity and around 72% specificity. Blood samples also contained most of the expanded thyroid clonotypes (frequency above 0.001), which suggests that blood repertoires may reflect thyroid immune responses. Sample size was not statistically predetermined, and blinding of investigators to group allocation was not performed. A 13 V-J signature model separated ophthalmopathy from stable hyperthyroidism, with 87.88% sensitivity and 81.08% specificity in cross-validation and 80%/75% in testing.

Via the germline V gene (reference sequence), CDR1 is DFQATT and CDR2 SNEGSKA. Measured from the cysteine to the phenylalanine, the CDR3 is 15 residues long. Here the CDR3 DNA is all that survives: 45 bases in frame from base 1. V is shortened by 1 base, J by 1 base, and the region joining them spans 11 bases. This clonotype was seen only a few times. The specificity of this receptor is unknown. No much larger clone exists at a distance of one base, and base qualities are not known. Stable Graves' hyperthyroidism was defined as no progression to ophthalmopathy during 18 months of follow-up. Hyperthyroidism patients were aged 18 to 65 years and newly diagnosed, with disease duration of less than 2 months. Patients with uncontrolled infections, other autoimmune diseases, pregnancy or lactation were excluded. Diagnoses relied on clinical symptoms, serum thyroxine and TRAb, thyroid ultrasound and orbital computed tomography. Ficoll-Paque density gradient centrifugation was used to isolate PBMCs from 8 to 10 ml of fresh peripheral blood. Trizol reagent was used to extract total RNA, and RNA quality was then checked on an Agilent 2100 Bioanalyzer.

The TCR beta CDR3 regions were amplified from the RNA transcripts. For the first round of RT-PCR on the TCR CDR3, the HTBI primer set was used together with the Qiagen OneStep RT-PCR kit. The libraries were constructed in a second round of multiplex PCR and then size-selected and purified. The libraries were sequenced on an Illumina HiSeq2000 using paired-end 100 bp reads. The original methods were these. SOAPnuke was used to process the raw data, with reads discarded if the reads contained adapters or uncalled bases, had a mean Phred below 15, or lacked an exact constant-primer or identifier match. COPE v1.2.5 was used to merge high-quality paired reads, and clonotypes were defined as unique nucleotide sequences. MiTCR v1.1 was used to align the clonotypes against IMGT TRBV, TRBD and TRBJ reference segments. Analysis was restricted to V-J combinations with a frequency above 0.0001, which covered roughly 99% of repertoires. The TCS score was defined as F50 (clonal expansion) divided by E x V (chaos), with BLOSUM62-based TCRdist calculated between CDR3 peptides within each V-J. Welch's t-statistics and random forest reduced fewer than 550 V-J features to about 12, which were used in a naive Bayes classifier (R e1071). Using fastp at Q25 and MiXCR, TCRdb reprocessed the public reads and kept productive beta chains. Every entry covers one CDR3 protein and lists the most common genes and DNA from its rows. TCRdb, rather than the study authors, made the V and J calls. Recorded for this sample are 600,000 to 650,000 distinct CDR3 sequences; 15% to 20% of them occurred a single time. The ten largest make up 3% to 4% of the sample.

The specimen sequenced was blood. The chain employs TRBV20-1 and TRBJ2-1, with no D gene named confidently. The TCR sequence derives from a woman aged 25-40 years with Graves' hyperthyroidism. The nucleotides read TGCAGTGCTAGAGTGACTGGGCTTTCCTACAATGAGCAGTTCTTC. Its translation reads: CSARVTGLSYNEQFF.